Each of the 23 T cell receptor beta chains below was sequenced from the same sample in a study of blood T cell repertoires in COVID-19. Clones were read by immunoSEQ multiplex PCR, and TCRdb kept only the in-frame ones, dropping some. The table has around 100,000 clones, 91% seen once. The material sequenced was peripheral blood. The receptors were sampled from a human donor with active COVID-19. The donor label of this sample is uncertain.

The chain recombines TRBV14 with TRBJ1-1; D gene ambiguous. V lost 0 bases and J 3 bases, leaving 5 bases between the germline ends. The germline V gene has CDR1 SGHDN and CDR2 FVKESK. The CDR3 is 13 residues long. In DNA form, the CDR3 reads TGTGCCAGCAGCCAAGATTCTTACACTGAAGCTTTCTTT. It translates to CASSQDSYTEAFF. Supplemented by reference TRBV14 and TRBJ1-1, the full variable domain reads EAGVTQFPSHSVIEKGQTVTLRCDPISGHDNLYWYRRVMGKEIKFLLHFVKESKQDESGMPNNRFLAERTGGTYSTLKVQPAELEDSGVYFCASSQDSYTEAFFGQGTRLTVV.

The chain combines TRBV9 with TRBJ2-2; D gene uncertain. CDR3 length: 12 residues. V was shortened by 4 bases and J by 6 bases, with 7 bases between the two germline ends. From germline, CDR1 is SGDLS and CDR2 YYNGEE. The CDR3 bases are TGTGCCAGCAGCATTAGCTCCGGGGAGCTGTTTTTT. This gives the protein CASSISSGELFF.

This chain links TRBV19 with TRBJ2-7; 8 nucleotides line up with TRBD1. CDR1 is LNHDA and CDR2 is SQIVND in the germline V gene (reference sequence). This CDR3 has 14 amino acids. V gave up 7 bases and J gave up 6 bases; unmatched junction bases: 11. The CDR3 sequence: CASTNQAGGGEQYF. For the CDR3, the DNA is TGTGCCAGTACCAACCAAGCAGGGGGCGGCGAGCAGTACTTC.

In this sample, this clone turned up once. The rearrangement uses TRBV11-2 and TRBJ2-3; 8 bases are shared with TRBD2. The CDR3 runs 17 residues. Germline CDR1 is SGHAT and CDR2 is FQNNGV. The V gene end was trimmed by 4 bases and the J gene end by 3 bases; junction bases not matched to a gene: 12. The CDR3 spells CASSSYRLAKRTDTQYF. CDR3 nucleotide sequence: TGTGCCAGCAGCTCCTATCGACTAGCGAAGAGGACAGATACGCAGTATTTT. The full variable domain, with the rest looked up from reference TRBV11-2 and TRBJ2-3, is EAGVAQSPRYKIIEKRQSVAFWCNPISGHATLYWYQQILGQGPKLLIQFQNNGVVDDSQLPKDRFSAERLKGVDSTLKIQPAKLEDSAVYLCASSSYRLAKRTDTQYFGPGTRLTVL.

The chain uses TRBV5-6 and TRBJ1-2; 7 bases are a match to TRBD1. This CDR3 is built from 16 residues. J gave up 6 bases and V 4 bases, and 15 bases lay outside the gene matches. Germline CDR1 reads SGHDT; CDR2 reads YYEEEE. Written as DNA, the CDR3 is TGTGCCAGCAGCGGAAAGGGACAGCTTCATGGGAATGGCTACACCTTC. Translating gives CASSGKGQLHGNGYTF. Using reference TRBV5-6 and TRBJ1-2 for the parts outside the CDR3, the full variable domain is DAGVTQSPTHLIKTRGQQVTLRCSPKSGHDTVSWYQQALGQGPQFIFQYYEEEERQRGNFPDRFSGHQFPNYSSELNVNALLLGDSALYLCASSGKGQLHGNGYTFGSGTRLTVV.

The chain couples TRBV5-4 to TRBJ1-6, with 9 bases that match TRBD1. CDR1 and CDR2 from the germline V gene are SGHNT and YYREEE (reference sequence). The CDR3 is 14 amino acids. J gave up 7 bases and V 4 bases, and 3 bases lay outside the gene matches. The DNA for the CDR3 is TGTGCCAGCAGCCGGGACAGGGTCAATTCACCCCTCCACTTT. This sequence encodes CASSRDRVNSPLHF.

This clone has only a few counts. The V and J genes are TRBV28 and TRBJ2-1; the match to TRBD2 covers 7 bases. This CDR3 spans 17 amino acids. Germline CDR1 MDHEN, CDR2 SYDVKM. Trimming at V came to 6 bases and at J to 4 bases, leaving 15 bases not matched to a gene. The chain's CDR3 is CASSYRLSGALYNEQFF. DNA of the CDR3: TGTGCCAGCAGCTACCGACTCAGCGGGGCCCTTTACAATGAGCAGTTCTTC.

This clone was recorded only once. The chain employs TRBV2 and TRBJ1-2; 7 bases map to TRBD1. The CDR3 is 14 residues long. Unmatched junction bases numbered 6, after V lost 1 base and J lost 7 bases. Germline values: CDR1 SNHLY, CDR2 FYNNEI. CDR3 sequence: CASSEERGRGGYTF. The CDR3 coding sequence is TGTGCCAGCAGTGAAGAGAGGGGGCGGGGTGGCTACACCTTC. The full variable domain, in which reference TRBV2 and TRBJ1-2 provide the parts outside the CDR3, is EPEVTQTPSHQVTQMGQEVILRCVPISNHLYFYWYRQILGQKVEFLVSFYNNEISEKSEIFDDQFSVERPDGSNFTLKIRSTKLEDSAMYFCASSEERGRGGYTFGSGTRLTVV.

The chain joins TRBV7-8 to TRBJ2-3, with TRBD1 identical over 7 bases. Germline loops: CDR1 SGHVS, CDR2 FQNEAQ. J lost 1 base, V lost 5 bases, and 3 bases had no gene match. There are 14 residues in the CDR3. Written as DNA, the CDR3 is TGTGCCAGCAGCCCAGACAGGGGCACAGATACGCAGTATTTT. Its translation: CASSPDRGTDTQYF.

The CDR3 protein is CASSYTRGTAYSYNSPLHF. The DNA for the CDR3 is TGTGCCAGCAGCTATACCCGGGGGACAGCTTACTCCTATAATTCACCCCTCCACTTT. The gene calls are TRBV11-2 and TRBJ1-6; TRBD1 matches 7 bases. From germline, CDR1 is SGHAT and CDR2 FQNNGV. After removal of 4 bases from V and 0 bases from J, the junction contained 12 bases not matched to a gene. CDR3 size: 19 residues. The variable domain in full, completed from reference TRBV11-2 and TRBJ1-6, reads EAGVAQSPRYKIIEKRQSVAFWCNPISGHATLYWYQQILGQGPKLLIQFQNNGVVDDSQLPKDRFSAERLKGVDSTLKIQPAKLEDSAVYLCASSYTRGTAYSYNSPLHFGNGTRLTVT.

CDR3 DNA: TGTGCCAGCAGTGAAGTCCAGGGGGCTTACTCCTACGAGCAGTACTTC. As protein: CASSEVQGAYSYEQYF. V is TRBV6-1 and J is TRBJ2-7; 8 nucleotides match TRBD1. The CDR3 covers 16 residues. CDR1 and CDR2 from the germline V gene are MNHNS and SASEGT. With 1 base clipped from V and 0 bases from J, the junction kept 5 bases outside the gene matches.

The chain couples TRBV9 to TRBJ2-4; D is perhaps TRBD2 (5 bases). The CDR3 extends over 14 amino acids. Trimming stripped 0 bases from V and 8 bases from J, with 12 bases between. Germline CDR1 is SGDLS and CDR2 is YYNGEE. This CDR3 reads CASSVVDLGDIQYF. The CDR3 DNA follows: TGTGCCAGCAGCGTAGTGGACCTCGGGGACATTCAGTACTTC.

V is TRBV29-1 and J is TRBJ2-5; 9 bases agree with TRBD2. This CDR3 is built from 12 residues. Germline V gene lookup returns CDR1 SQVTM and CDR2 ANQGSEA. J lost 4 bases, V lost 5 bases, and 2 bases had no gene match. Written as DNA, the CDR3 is TGCAGCGTTCGGCGGGGGGGAGAGACCCAGTACTTC. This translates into CSVRRGGETQYF.

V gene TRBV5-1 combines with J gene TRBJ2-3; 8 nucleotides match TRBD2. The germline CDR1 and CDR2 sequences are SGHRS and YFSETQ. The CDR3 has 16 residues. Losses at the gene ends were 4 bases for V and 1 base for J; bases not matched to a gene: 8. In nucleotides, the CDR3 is TGCGCCAGCAGCCTCCGGGACGGGGGGGGCACAGATACGCAGTATTTT. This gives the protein CASSLRDGGGTDTQYF.

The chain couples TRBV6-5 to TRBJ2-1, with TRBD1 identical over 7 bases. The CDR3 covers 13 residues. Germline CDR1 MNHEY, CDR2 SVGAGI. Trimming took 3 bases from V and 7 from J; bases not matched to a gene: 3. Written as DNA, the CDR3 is TGTGCCAGCAGTTATCAGGGGGTGAATGAGCAGTTCTTC. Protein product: CASSYQGVNEQFF.

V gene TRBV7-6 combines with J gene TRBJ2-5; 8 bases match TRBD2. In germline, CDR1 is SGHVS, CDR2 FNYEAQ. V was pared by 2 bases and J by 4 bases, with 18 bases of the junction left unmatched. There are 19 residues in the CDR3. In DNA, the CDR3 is TGTGCCAGCAGCTTAACGCCTCGGGGCAGCGGGGGAAATATAGAGACCCAGTACTTC. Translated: CASSLTPRGSGGNIETQYF.

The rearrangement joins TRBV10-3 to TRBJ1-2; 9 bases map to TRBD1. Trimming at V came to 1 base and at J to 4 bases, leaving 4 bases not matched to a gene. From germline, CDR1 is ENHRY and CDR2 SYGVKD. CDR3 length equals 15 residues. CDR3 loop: CAISEYRGQSYGYTF. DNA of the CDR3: TGTGCCATCAGTGAGTACAGGGGGCAGAGCTATGGCTACACCTTC.

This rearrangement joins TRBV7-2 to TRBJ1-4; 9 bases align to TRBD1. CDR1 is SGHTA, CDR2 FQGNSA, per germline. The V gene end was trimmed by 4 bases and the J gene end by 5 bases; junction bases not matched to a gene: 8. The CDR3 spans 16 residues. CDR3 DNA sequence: TGTGCCAGCAGCTCGAGATCCGGGACAGGGAATGAAAAACTGTTTTTT. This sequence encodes CASSSRSGTGNEKLFF. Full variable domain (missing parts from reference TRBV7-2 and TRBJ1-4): GAGVSQSPSNKVTEKGKDVELRCDPISGHTALYWYRQSLGQGLEFLIYFQGNSAPDKSGLPSDRFSAERTGGSVSTLTIQRTQQEDSAVYLCASSSRSGTGNEKLFFGSGTQLSVL.

This CDR3 reads CASSLDQGARGETQYF. The CDR3 nucleotides are TGCGCCAGCAGCTTGGATCAGGGGGCTAGAGGGGAGACCCAGTACTTC. The chain couples TRBV5-1 to TRBJ2-5; 8 bases fit TRBD1. With V trimmed by 0 bases and J by 5 bases, 9 bases remained unmatched. Germline V CDR1 and CDR2: SGHRS, YFSETQ. The CDR3 extends over 16 amino acids.

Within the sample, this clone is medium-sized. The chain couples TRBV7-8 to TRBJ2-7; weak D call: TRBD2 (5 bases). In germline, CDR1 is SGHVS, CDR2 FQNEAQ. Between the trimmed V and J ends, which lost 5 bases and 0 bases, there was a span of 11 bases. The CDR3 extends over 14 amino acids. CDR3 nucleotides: TGTGCCAGCAGCCCAGACGGGGTCTCCTACGAGCAGTACTTC. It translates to CASSPDGVSYEQYF.

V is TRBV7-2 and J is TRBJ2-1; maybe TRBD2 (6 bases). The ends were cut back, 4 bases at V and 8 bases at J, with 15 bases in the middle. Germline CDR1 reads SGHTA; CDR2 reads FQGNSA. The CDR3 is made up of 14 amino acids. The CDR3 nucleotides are TGTGCCAGCAGCTCCGGGGGTACTAGGCATGAGCAGTTCTTC. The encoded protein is CASSSGGTRHEQFF.

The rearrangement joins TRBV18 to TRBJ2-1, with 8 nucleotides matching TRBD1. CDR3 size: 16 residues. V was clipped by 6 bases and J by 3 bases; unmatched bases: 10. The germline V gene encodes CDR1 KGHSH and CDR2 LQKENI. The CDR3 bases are TGTGCCAGCTCCCCCGAGGACAGGGCCCTCTACAATGAGCAGTTCTTC. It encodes CASSPEDRALYNEQFF. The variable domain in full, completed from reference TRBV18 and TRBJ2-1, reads NAGVMQNPRHLVRRRGQEARLRCSPMKGHSHVYWYRQLPEEGLKFMVYLQKENIIDESGMPKERFSAEFPKEGPSILRIQQVVRGDSAAYFCASSPEDRALYNEQFFGPGTRLTVL.

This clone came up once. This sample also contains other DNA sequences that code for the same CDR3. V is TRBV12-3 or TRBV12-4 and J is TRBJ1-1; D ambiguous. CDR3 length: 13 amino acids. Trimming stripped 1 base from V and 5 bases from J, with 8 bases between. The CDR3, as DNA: TGTGCCAGCAGTTTAGTGGCGGGGACTGAAGCTTTCTTT. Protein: CASSLVAGTEAFF.